This TCR beta chain was captured in a study of cytomegalovirus exposure and HLA in healthy donors. Looking at the study overall: An earlier analysis identified fewer than 130 million unique TCR beta sequences in about 190 million T cells.

J was trimmed by 2 bases and V by 4 bases; bases with no gene match: 7. The CDR3 runs 18 residues. Germline V lookup: CDR1 SGHNT, CDR2 YYREEE (reference sequence). PCR was performed using 60 Vbeta and 13 Jbeta primers. The protocol was immunoSEQ multiplex PCR, while the TCRdb copy is restricted to in-frame clones and leaves out a portion. The sample yields tens of thousands of clones, around three quarters seen once. The specimen was PBMCs. The receptor was derived from a man aged 18-30 years in good health and CMV-seropositive. The chain recombines TRBV5-4 with TRBJ2-3, with 16 nucleotides matching TRBD2. This chain's CDR3 is CASSLPGLAGGTTDTQYF. As DNA, the CDR3 is TGTGCCAGCAGCCTCCCGGGACTAGCGGGAGGGACCACAGATACGCAGTATTTT.